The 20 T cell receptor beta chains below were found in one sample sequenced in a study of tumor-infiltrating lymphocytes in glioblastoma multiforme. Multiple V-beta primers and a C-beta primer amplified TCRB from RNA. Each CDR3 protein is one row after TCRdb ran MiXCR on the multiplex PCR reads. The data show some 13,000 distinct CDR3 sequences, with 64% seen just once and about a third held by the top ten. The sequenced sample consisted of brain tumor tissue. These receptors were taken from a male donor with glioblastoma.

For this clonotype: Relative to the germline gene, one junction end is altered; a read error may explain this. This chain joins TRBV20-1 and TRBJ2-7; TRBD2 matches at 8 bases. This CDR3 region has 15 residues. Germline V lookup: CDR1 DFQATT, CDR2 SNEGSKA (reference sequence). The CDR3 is CSALTHETSVYDQYF. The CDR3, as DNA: TGCAGTGCTCTTACCCACGAGACTAGCGTGTACGATCAGTACTTC.

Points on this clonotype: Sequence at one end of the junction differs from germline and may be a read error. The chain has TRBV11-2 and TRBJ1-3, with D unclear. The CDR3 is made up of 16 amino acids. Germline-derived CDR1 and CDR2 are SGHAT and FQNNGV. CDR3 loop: CANSRNRRGSGNTIYF. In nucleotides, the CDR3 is TGTGCCAACAGCCGTAACCGCCGGGGCTCTGGAAACACCATATATTTT.

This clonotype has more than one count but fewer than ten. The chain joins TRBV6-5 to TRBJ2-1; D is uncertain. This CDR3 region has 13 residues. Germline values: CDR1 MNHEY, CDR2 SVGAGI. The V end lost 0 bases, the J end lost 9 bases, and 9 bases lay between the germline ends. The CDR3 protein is CASSYSTPSEQFF. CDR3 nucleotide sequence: TGTGCCAGCAGTTACTCGACCCCGAGTGAGCAGTTCTTC.

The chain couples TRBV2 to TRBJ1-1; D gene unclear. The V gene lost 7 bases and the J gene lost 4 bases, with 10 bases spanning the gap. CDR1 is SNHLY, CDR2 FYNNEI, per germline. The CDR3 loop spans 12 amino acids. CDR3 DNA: TGTGCCAGCAATGTCCAAGTCACTGAAGCTTTCTTT. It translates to CASNVQVTEAFF.

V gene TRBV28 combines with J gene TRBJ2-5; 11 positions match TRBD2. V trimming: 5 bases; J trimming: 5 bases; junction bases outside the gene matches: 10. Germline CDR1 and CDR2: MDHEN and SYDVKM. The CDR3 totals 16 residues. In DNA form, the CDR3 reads TGTGCCAGCAGTAAACCGGGACTAGCGGAACAGGAGACCCAGTACTTC. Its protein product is CASSKPGLAEQETQYF.

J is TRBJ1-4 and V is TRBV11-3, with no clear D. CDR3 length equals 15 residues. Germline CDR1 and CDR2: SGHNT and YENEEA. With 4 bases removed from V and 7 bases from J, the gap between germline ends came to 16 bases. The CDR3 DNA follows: TGTGCCAGCAGCTATCGACGGATTGTGATTGAAAAACTGTTTTTT. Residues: CASSYRRIVIEKLFF.

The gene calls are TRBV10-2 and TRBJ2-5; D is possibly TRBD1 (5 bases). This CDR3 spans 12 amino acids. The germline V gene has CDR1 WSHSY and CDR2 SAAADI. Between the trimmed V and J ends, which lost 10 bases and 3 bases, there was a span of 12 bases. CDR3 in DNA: TGCGCCATCTGGACATGGGAAGAGACCCAGTACTTC. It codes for CAIWTWEETQYF.

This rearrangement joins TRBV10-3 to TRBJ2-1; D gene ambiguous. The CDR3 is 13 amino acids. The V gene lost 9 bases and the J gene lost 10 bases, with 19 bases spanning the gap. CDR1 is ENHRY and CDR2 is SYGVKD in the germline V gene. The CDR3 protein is CAIGEPNSVEQFF. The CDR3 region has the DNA TGTGCCATAGGAGAACCTAACTCGGTGGAGCAGTTCTTC.

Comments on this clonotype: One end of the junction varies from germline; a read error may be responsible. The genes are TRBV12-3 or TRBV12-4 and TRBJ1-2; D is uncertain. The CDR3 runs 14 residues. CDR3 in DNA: TGCGCCAGCAGTCCAGGCGGGTCTAACTATGGCTACACCTTC. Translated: CASSPGGSNYGYTF.

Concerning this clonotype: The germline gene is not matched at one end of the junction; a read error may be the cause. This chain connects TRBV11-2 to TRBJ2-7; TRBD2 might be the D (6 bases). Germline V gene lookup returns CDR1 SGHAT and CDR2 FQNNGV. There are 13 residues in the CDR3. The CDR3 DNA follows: TGTGCCAGCAGCCCTCGGGAGACCTGCGAGCTGTATTTC. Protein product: CASSPRETCELYF.

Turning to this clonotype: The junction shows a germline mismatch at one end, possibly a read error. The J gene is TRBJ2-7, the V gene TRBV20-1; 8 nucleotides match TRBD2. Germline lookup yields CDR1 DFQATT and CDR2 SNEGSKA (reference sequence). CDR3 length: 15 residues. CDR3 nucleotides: TGCAGTGTTAGATGGGGAGGGACTAGAGGGGGTAAGCAGTACTTC. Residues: CSVRWGGTRGGKQYF.

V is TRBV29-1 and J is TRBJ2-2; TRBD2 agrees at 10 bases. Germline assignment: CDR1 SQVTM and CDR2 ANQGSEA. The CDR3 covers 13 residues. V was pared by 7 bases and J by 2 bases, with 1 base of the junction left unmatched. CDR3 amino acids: CSASGGNTGELFF. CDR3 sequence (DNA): TGCAGCGCTAGCGGGGGAAACACCGGGGAGCTGTTTTTT.

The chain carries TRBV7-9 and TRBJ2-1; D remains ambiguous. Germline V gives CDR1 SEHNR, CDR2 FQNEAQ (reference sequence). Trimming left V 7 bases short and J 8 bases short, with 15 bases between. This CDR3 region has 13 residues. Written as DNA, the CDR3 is TGTGCCAGCACCCTTGACCCCCCCCATGAGCAGTTCTTC. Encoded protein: CASTLDPPHEQFF.

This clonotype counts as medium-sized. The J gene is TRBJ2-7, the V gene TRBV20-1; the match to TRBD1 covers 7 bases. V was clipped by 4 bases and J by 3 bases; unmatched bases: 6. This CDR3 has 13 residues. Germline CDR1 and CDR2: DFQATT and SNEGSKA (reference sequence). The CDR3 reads CSAKGQADYEQYF. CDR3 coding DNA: TGCAGTGCTAAAGGACAGGCTGACTACGAGCAGTACTTC.

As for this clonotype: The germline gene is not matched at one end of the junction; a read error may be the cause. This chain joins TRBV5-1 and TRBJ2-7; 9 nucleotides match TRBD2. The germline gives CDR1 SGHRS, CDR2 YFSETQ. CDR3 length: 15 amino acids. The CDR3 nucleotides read TGTGCCAGCAGCTCCTCTAGCGGGGCGTTATACGAGCAGTACTTC. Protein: CASSSSSGALYEQYF.

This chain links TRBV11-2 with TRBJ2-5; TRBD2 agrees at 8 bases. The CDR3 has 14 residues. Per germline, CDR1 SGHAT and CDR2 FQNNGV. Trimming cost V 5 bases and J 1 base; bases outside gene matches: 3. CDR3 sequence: CASSPGGGQETQYF. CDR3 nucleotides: TGTGCCAGCAGCCCCGGGGGGGGCCAAGAGACCCAGTACTTC.

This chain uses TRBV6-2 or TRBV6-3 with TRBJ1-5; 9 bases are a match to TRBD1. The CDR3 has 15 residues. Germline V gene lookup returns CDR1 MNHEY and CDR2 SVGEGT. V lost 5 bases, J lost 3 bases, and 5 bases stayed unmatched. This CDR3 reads CASSGGQGNNQPQHF. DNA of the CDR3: TGTGCCAGCAGTGGGGGACAGGGCAACAATCAGCCCCAGCATTTT.

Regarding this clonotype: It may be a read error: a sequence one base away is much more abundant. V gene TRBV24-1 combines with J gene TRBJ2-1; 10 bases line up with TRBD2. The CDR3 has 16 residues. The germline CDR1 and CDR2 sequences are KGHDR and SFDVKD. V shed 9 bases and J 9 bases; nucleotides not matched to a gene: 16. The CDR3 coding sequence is TGTGCCACCTCACGGCGGAAAGCGGGAGGGCCGGGTGAGCAGTTCTTC. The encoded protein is CATSRRKAGGPGEQFF.

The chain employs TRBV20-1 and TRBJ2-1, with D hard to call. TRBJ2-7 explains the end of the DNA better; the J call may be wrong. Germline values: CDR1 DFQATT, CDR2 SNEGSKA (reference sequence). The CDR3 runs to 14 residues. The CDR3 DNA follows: TGCAGTGCTAGAGATGAGGCAGGCCTGGATGAGCAGTACTTC. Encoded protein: CSARDEAGLDEQYF.

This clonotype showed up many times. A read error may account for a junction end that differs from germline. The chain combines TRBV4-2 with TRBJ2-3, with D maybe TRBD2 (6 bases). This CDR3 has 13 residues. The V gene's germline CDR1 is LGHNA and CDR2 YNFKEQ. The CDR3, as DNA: TGTGCCAGCAGCCAAGGGAGGGGAGGTACGCAGTACTTT. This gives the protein CASSQGRGGTQYF.